The TCR beta chain described here comes from a study of control samples from healthy donors and cancer patients. TCRdb's copy holds only in-frame clones and misses some; the assay was immunoSEQ multiplex PCR. The sample yields 150,000 to 200,000 clones, around 94% seen once. CDR3 size: 16 residues. V shed 0 bases and J shed 5 bases, with 16 bases lying between them. Germline V gene sequence: CDR1 SEHNR, CDR2 FQNEAQ (reference sequence). This clone was detected once. The clonotype was recovered from a woman aged 18-29 years in good health. This chain links TRBV7-9 with TRBJ1-2; D is ambiguous. Sample: blood. CDR3 coding DNA: TGTGCCAGCAGCTTAGCCAACACCCCCCTTCCTTATGGCTACACCTTC. This codes for CASSLANTPLPYGYTF. The entire variable domain, with the rest obtained from reference TRBV7-9 and TRBJ1-2, is as follows: DTGVSQNPRHKITKRGQNVTFRCDPISEHNRLYWYRQTLGQGPEFLTYFQNEAQLEKSRLLSDRFSAERPKGSFSTLEIQRTEQGDSAMYLCASSLANTPLPYGYTFGSGTRLTVV.